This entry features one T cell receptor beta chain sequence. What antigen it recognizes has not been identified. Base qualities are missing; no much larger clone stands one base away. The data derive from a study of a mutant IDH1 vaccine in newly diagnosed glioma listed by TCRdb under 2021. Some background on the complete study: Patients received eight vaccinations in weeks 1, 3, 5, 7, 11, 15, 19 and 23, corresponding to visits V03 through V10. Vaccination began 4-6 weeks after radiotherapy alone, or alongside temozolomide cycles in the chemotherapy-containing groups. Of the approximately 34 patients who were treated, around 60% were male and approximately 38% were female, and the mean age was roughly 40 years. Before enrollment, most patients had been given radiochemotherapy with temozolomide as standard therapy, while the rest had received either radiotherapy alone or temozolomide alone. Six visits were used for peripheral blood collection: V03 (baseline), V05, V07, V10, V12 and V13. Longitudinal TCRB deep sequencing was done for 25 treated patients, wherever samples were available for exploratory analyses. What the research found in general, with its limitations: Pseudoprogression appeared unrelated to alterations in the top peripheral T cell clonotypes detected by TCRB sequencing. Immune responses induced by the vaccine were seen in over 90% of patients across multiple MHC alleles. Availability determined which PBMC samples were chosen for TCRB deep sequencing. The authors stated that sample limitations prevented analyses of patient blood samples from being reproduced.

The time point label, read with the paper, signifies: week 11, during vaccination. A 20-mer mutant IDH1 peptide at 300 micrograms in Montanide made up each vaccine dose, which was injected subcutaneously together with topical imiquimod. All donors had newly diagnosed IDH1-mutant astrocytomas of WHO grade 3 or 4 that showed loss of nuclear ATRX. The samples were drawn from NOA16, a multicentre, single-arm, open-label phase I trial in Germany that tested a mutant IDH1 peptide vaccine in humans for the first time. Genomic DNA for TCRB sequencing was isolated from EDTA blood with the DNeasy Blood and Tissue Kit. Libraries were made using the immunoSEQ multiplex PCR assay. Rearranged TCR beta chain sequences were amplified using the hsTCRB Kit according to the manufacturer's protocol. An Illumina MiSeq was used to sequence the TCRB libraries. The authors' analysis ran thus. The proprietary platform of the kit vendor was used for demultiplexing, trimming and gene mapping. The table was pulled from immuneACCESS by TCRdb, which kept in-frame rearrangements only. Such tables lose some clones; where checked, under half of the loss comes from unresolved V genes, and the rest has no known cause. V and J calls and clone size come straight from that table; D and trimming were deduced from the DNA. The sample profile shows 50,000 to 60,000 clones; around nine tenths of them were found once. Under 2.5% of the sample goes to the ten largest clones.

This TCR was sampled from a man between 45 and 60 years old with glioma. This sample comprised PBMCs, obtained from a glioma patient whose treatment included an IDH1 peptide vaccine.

The sequenced DNA is TGTGCCAGCTCACCAAGCAGCACCGGGGAGCTGTTTTTT. This yields the protein CASSPSSTGELFF. This receptor chain uses TRBV18 and TRBJ2-2; the D segment cannot be called with confidence. According to the germline V gene, CDR1 reads KGHSH and CDR2 reads LQKENI. Trimming costs V 2 bases and J 4 bases, and their ends lie 5 bases apart. The CDR3 covers 13 residues, taking in both the cysteine and the phenylalanine. Only the CDR3 portion is preserved as DNA: 39 bases, with reading frame beginning at the first base.